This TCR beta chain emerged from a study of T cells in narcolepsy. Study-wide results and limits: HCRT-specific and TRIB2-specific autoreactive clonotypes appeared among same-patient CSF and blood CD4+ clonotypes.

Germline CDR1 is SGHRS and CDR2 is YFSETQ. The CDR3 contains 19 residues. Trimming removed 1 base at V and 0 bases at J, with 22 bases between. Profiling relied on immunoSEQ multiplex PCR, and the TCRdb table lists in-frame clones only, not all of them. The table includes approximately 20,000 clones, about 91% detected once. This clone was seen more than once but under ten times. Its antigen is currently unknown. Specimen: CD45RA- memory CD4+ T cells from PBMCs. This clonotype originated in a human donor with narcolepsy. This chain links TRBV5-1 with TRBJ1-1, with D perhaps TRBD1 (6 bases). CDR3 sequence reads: CASSLMGGAHRRVNTEAFF. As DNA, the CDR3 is TGCGCCAGCAGCTTGATGGGGGGCGCCCATCGAAGGGTGAACACTGAAGCTTTCTTT.